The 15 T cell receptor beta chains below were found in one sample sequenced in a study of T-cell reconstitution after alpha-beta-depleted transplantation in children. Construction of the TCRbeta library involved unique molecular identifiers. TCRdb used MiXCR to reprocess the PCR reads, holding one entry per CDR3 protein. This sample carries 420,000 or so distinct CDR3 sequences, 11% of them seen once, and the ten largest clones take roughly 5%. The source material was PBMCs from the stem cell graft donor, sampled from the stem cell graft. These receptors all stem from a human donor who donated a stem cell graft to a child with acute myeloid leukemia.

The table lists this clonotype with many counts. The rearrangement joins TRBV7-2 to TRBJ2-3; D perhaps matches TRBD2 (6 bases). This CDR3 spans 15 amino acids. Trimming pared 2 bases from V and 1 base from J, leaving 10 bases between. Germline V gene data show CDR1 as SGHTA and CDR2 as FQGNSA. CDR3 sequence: CASSLMGLGTDTQYF. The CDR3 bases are TGTGCCAGCAGCTTAATGGGACTGGGCACAGATACGCAGTATTTT.

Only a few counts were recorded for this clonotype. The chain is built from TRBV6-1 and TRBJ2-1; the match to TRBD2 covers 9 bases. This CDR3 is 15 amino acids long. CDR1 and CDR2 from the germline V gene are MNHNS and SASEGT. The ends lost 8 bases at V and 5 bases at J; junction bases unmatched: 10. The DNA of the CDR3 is TGTGCCAGCCAGGCGGGAGGGCTTCTCAACAATGAGCAGTTCTTC. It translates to CASQAGGLLNNEQFF.

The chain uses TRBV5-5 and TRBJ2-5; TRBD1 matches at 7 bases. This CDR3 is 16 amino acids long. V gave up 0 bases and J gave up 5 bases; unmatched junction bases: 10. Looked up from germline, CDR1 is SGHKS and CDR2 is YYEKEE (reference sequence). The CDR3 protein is CASSLGSGGLGETQYF. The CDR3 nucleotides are TGTGCCAGCAGCTTGGGCTCAGGGGGTCTCGGGGAGACCCAGTACTTC.

The CDR3, as DNA: TGTGCCAGCAGCTTAACAAGGGACAGCGGGGGAGGCGGAGAGCAGTTCTTC. Its protein product is CASSLTRDSGGGGEQFF. V is TRBV7-9 and J is TRBJ2-1; TRBD2 might be the D (8 bases). The length of the CDR3 is 17 residues. Trimming took off 2 bases at V and 10 bases at J, with 24 bases between the two ends. Germline V gene sequence: CDR1 SEHNR, CDR2 FQNEAQ (reference sequence).

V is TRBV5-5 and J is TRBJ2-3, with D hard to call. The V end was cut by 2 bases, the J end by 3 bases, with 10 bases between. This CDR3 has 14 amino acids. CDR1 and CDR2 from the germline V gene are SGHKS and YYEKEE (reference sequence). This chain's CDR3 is CASSFSELTDTQYF. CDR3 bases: TGTGCCAGCAGCTTTTCGGAACTTACAGATACGCAGTATTTT. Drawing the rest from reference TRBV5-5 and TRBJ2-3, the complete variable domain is DAGVTQSPTHLIKTRGQQVTLRCSPISGHKSVSWYQQVLGQGPQFIFQYYEKEERGRGNFPDRFSARQFPNYSSELNVNALLLGDSALYLCASSFSELTDTQYFGPGTRLTVL.

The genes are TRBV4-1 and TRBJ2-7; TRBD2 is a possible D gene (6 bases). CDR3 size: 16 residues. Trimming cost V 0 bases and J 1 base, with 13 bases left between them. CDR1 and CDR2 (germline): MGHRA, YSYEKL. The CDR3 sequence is CASSQEFLARSYEQYF. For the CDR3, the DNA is TGCGCCAGCAGCCAAGAGTTTCTAGCGCGATCCTACGAGCAGTACTTC.

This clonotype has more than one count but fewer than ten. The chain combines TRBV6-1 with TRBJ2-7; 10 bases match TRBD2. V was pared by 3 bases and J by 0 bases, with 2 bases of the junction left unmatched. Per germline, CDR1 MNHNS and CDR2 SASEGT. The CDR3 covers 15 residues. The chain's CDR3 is CASSDSGRASYEQYF. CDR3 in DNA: TGTGCCAGCAGTGACAGCGGGAGGGCCTCCTACGAGCAGTACTTC.

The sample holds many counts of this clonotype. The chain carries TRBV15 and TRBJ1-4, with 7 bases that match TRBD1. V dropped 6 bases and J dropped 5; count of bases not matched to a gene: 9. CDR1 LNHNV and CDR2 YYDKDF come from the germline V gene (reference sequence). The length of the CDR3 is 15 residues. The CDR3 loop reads CATRARTGQNEKLFF. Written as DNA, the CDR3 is TGTGCCACCAGGGCACGGACAGGACAGAATGAAAAACTGTTTTTT.

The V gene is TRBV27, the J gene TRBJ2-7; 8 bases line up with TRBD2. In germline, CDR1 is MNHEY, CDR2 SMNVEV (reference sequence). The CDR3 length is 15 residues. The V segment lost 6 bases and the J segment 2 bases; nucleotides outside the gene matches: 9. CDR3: CASSRGGRGAYEQYF. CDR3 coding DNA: TGTGCCAGCAGCCGGGGGGGACGGGGGGCCTACGAGCAGTACTTC.

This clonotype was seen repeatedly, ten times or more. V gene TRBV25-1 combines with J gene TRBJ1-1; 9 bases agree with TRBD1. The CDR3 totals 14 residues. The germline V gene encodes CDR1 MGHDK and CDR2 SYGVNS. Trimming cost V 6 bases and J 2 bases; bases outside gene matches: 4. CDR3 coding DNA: TGTGCCAGCAGCGGGGGACAGGGAAACACTGAAGCTTTCTTT. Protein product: CASSGGQGNTEAFF.

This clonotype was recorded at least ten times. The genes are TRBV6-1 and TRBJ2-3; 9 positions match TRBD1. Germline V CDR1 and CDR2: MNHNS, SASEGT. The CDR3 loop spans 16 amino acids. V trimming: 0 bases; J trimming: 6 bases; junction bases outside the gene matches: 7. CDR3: CASSEAPGQGRDTQYF. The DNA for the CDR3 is TGTGCCAGCAGTGAAGCGCCGGGACAGGGACGGGATACGCAGTATTTT.

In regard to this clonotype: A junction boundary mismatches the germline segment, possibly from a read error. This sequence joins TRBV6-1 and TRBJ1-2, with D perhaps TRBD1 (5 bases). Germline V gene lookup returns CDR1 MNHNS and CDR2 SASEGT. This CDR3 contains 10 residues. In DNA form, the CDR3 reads TGTGCCAGCAGCGGTTTGGCGGGGGATTTC. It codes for CASSGLAGDF.

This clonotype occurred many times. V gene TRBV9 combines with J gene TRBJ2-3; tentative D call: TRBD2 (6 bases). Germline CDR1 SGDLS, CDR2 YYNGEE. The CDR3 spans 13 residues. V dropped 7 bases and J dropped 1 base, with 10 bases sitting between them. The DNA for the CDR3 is TGTGCCAGCTCCGGGGGAGGCACAGATACGCAGTATTTT. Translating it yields CASSGGGTDTQYF.

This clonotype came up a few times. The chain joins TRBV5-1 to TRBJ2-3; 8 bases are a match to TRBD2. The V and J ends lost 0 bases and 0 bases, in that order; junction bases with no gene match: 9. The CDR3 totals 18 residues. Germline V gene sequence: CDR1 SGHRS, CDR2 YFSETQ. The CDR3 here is CASSLALPGLGSTDTQYF. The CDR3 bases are TGCGCCAGCAGCTTGGCCTTACCGGGACTAGGAAGCACAGATACGCAGTATTTT.

The CDR3 region has the DNA TGCGCCAGCAGCCAAGAATTAGCGGGGGGGCTAGAGACCCAGTACTTC. Translation gives CASSQELAGGLETQYF. The rearrangement uses TRBV4-1 and TRBJ2-5; 11 bases are a match to TRBD2. Germline CDR1 is MGHRA and CDR2 is YSYEKL. V shed 0 bases and J 4 bases; nucleotides not matched to a gene: 4. CDR3 size: 16 residues.